The 25 T cell receptor beta chains in this list originate from one sample, sequenced in a study of blood T cell repertoires in COVID-19. Only in-frame clones appear in the TCRdb table, and some are missing; sequencing was by immunoSEQ multiplex PCR. In the table there are approximately 150,000 clones, roughly 84% of which are singletons. Sequencing was performed on PBMCs or T cells enriched from blood (not recorded which). These receptors originate from a human donor with acute COVID-19. The donor label of this sample is uncertain.

This clone was counted a single time. The chain joins TRBV4-1 to TRBJ1-1, with a tentative D call TRBD1 (6 bases). Germline CDR1 and CDR2: MGHRA and YSYEKL. Trimming took 0 bases from V and 1 from J, leaving 18 bases between them. CDR3 size: 18 residues. CDR3: CASSQDGMSLTGNTEAFF. CDR3 nucleotides: TGCGCCAGCAGCCAAGATGGAATGTCCCTGACAGGGAACACTGAAGCTTTCTTT.

V and J are TRBV30 and TRBJ2-2; 7 nucleotides agree with TRBD1. CDR1 GTSNPN and CDR2 SVGIG come from the germline V gene (reference sequence). The CDR3 length is 14 residues. V lost 5 bases and J lost 4; bases outside the gene matches: 7. For the CDR3, the DNA is TGTGCCTGGGCTAGAGGGGGCCCCACCGGGGAGCTGTTTTTT. Amino acids: CAWARGGPTGELFF.

This chain links TRBV19 with TRBJ1-6; 8 bases match TRBD1. This CDR3 region has 12 residues. The germline V gene has CDR1 LNHDA and CDR2 SQIVND (reference sequence). CDR3 DNA: TGTGCTGCCCGGACAGGGAATTCACCCCTCCACTTT. It encodes CAARTGNSPLHF.

This clone has only one observation. The chain carries TRBV27 and TRBJ2-7; D ambiguous. CDR1 and CDR2 from the germline V gene are MNHEY and SMNVEV (reference sequence). V was cut by 3 bases and J by 0 bases, with 12 bases left in between. There are 15 residues in the CDR3. The DNA for the CDR3 is TGTGCCAGCAGTTTCAGTCAGGTGAGCTCCTACGAGCAGTACTTC. Its protein is CASSFSQVSSYEQYF.

This chain uses TRBV6-5 with TRBJ1-5; tentatively, D is TRBD1 (5 bases). Germline CDR1 MNHEY, CDR2 SVGAGI. Trimming left V 4 bases short and J 7 bases short, with 11 bases between. This CDR3 region has 13 residues. This CDR3 is CASSSQGRQPQHF. CDR3 coding DNA: TGTGCCAGCAGTTCGCAGGGTCGACAGCCCCAGCATTTT.

The chain recombines TRBV7-2 with TRBJ1-6; TRBD1 aligns across 8 bases. Germline CDR1 reads SGHTA; CDR2 reads FQGNSA. This CDR3 has 18 amino acids. V shed 5 bases and J 1 base; nucleotides not matched to a gene: 10. The CDR3 DNA reads as TGTGCCAGCAGCCCGTTCCCACAGGGGGATTCCTATAATTCACCCCTCCACTTT. This gives the protein CASSPFPQGDSYNSPLHF. The variable domain in full, with the rest retrieved from reference TRBV7-2 and TRBJ1-6, is GAGVSQSPSNKVTEKGKDVELRCDPISGHTALYWYRQSLGQGLEFLIYFQGNSAPDKSGLPSDRFSAERTGGSVSTLTIQRTQQEDSAVYLCASSPFPQGDSYNSPLHFGNGTRLTVT.

The chain employs TRBV27 and TRBJ1-1; a possible D gene is TRBD1 (6 bases). The V and J ends lost 1 base and 3 bases respectively, with 6 bases between them. Germline-derived CDR1 and CDR2 are MNHEY and SMNVEV (reference sequence). The CDR3 sequence is 13 residues long. The CDR3 is CASSLYRDTEAFF. CDR3 nucleotide sequence: TGTGCCAGCAGTTTATACAGGGACACTGAAGCTTTCTTT.

This chain connects TRBV29-1 to TRBJ2-7; 7 bases agree with TRBD1. The ends lost 3 bases at V and 2 bases at J; junction bases unmatched: 4. CDR1 is SQVTM and CDR2 is ANQGSEA in the germline V gene. The CDR3 is 13 amino acids. The CDR3 sequence is CSVETGPTYEQYF. CDR3 DNA: TGCAGCGTTGAGACAGGGCCAACCTACGAGCAGTACTTC.

V usage is TRBV7-9 and J usage is TRBJ1-1, with TRBD1 matching over 7 bases. V lost 2 bases, J lost 2 bases, and 8 bases stayed unmatched. This CDR3 is built from 16 residues. CDR1 and CDR2 (germline): SEHNR, FQNEAQ (reference sequence). The CDR3 sequence is CASSLPDRDPNTEAFF. In DNA, the CDR3 is TGTGCCAGCAGCTTACCCGACAGGGACCCAAACACTGAAGCTTTCTTT. The full variable domain, rest sourced from reference TRBV7-9 and TRBJ1-1, is DTGVSQNPRHKITKRGQNVTFRCDPISEHNRLYWYRQTLGQGPEFLTYFQNEAQLEKSRLLSDRFSAERPKGSFSTLEIQRTEQGDSAMYLCASSLPDRDPNTEAFFGQGTRLTVV.

The J gene is TRBJ1-1, the V gene TRBV12-5; TRBD1 is a possible D gene (5 bases). Trimming pared 4 bases from V and 4 bases from J, leaving 13 bases between. Germline lookup yields CDR1 LGHNT and CDR2 FRNRAP. CDR3 length equals 14 residues. CDR3 nucleotides: TGTGCTAGTGGTTCGCCGCGGGGGGTCACTGAAGCTTTCTTT. This translates into CASGSPRGVTEAFF.

The rearrangement links TRBV3-1 (or the pseudogene TRBV3-2) to TRBJ2-6, with a weak D call TRBD2 (5 bases). Deletions cut 0 bases from V and 0 bases from J, with 15 bases between. This CDR3 is 19 amino acids long. Looked up from germline, CDR1 is LGHDT and CDR2 is YNNKEL (reference sequence). The CDR3, as DNA: TGTGCCAGCAGCCAAGATCGGGGTTCTGTCTACTCTGGGGCCAACGTCCTGACTTTC. Residues: CASSQDRGSVYSGANVLTF.

The chain joins TRBV4-1 to TRBJ1-1; D possibly corresponds to TRBD1 (6 bases). The length of the CDR3 is 18 residues. Germline CDR1 and CDR2: MGHRA and YSYEKL. V was shortened by 3 bases and J by 5 bases, with 25 bases between the two germline ends. The CDR3 region has the DNA TGCGCCAGCAGCCAGAGGGCGCCGGCGAGGCTCCAGGGGACTGAAGCTTTCTTT. Amino acid sequence: CASSQRAPARLQGTEAFF.

This clone was recorded only once. CDR3: CASVMGAGANVLTF. Here the CDR3 DNA reads TGTGCCAGCGTAATGGGAGCTGGGGCCAACGTCCTGACTTTC. The J gene is TRBJ2-6, the V gene TRBV19, with D maybe TRBD2 (5 bases). CDR1 is LNHDA, CDR2 SQIVND, per germline (reference sequence). This CDR3 has 14 amino acids. V lost 9 bases and J lost 2, with 11 bases in between.

The chain joins TRBV10-3 to TRBJ2-1; no firm D call. The CDR3 sequence is 13 residues long. CDR1 is ENHRY and CDR2 is SYGVKD in the germline V gene. V lost 3 bases and J 12 bases, leaving 15 bases between the germline ends. Here the CDR3 DNA reads TGTGCCATCAGTGATTACCTCGTTGCAGTGCAGTTCTTC. Its protein is CAISDYLVAVQFF.

The rearrangement links TRBV19 to TRBJ1-4; a possible D gene is TRBD1 (6 bases). CDR1 LNHDA and CDR2 SQIVND come from the germline V gene (reference sequence). This CDR3 spans 15 amino acids. Trimming pared 6 bases from V and 0 bases from J, leaving 11 bases between. The CDR3 reads CASSRQVATNEKLFF. The CDR3 nucleotides are TGTGCCAGTAGCAGACAGGTTGCAACTAATGAAAAACTGTTTTTT.

This clone was observed a single time. The chain recombines TRBV6-2 or TRBV6-3 with TRBJ1-2, with TRBD1 matching over 7 bases. Trimming at V came to 4 bases and at J to 3 bases, leaving 8 bases not matched to a gene. The CDR3 is 15 residues long. The V gene's germline CDR1 is MNHEY and CDR2 SVGEGT. The CDR3: CASSFGTASDYGYTF. The CDR3 nucleotides read TGTGCCAGCAGTTTCGGGACAGCCTCAGACTATGGCTACACCTTC.

This clone appeared once. The same CDR3 also results from other DNA sequences found in this sample. The genes are TRBV7-9 and TRBJ1-1; no reliable D call. Germline V gene sequence: CDR1 SEHNR, CDR2 FQNEAQ (reference sequence). Trimming removed 5 bases from V and 5 bases from J, with 9 bases in between. This CDR3 is built from 12 residues. Here the CDR3 reads CASSPPGTEAFF. The CDR3 DNA reads TGTGCCAGCAGCCCGCCCGGGACTGAAGCTTTCTTT. Filled out from reference TRBV7-9 and TRBJ1-1, the complete variable domain reads DTGVSQNPRHKITKRGQNVTFRCDPISEHNRLYWYRQTLGQGPEFLTYFQNEAQLEKSRLLSDRFSAERPKGSFSTLEIQRTEQGDSAMYLCASSPPGTEAFFGQGTRLTVV.

The chain is built from TRBV6-2 or TRBV6-3 and TRBJ2-2; D perhaps matches TRBD2 (6 bases). This CDR3 is 18 amino acids long. V lost 2 bases, J lost 1 base, and 17 bases lay in between. CDR1 is MNHEY, CDR2 SVGEGT, per germline. CDR3 sequence: CASSYNIFGTLNTGELFF. In nucleotides, the CDR3 is TGTGCCAGCAGTTACAATATCTTTGGGACTCTGAACACCGGGGAGCTGTTTTTT.

The chain combines TRBV5-1 with TRBJ1-3; the D is unclear. CDR3 length: 14 residues. The germline gives CDR1 SGHRS, CDR2 YFSETQ. V was shortened by 3 bases and J by 7 bases, with 14 bases between the two germline ends. CDR3 in DNA: TGCGCCAGCAGCTCTCCGGGGTTGAAGAACACCATATATTTT. It codes for CASSSPGLKNTIYF.

V and J are TRBV6-2 or TRBV6-3 and TRBJ2-2; D not certain. Germline V CDR1 and CDR2: MNHEY, SVGEGT. This CDR3 is built from 14 residues. Trimming pared 4 bases from V and 4 bases from J, leaving 10 bases between. CDR3 in amino acids: CASSFTTPTGELFF. CDR3 nucleotide sequence: TGTGCCAGCAGTTTTACAACCCCCACCGGGGAGCTGTTTTTT.

The chain combines TRBV10-1 with TRBJ2-3, with D perhaps matching TRBD2 (6 bases). V was shortened by 0 bases and J by 5 bases, with 15 bases between the two germline ends. Germline assignment: CDR1 WNHNN and CDR2 SYGVQD (reference sequence). The CDR3 spans 16 residues. The CDR3 is CASSESLWGEEDTQYF. The CDR3 DNA reads TGCGCCAGCAGTGAGTCTCTATGGGGGGAAGAAGATACGCAGTATTTT.

The chain has TRBV19 and TRBJ2-1, with 8 positions matching TRBD2. V shed 7 bases and J 0 bases; nucleotides not matched to a gene: 8. Germline lookup yields CDR1 LNHDA and CDR2 SQIVND (reference sequence). The CDR3 length is 16 residues. The CDR3 loop is CASKGAGGSSYNEQFF. CDR3 bases: TGTGCCAGTAAAGGTGCGGGGGGCAGCTCCTACAATGAGCAGTTCTTC.

V usage is TRBV7-2 and J usage is TRBJ2-1, with D tentatively TRBD2 (6 bases). Trimming pared 5 bases from V and 1 base from J, leaving 15 bases between. CDR1 is SGHTA, CDR2 FQGNSA, per germline. The CDR3 has 16 amino acids. Here the CDR3 reads CASSGDLARSYNEQFF. The CDR3 DNA reads TGTGCCAGCAGCGGGGATCTAGCGCGGTCCTACAATGAGCAGTTCTTC.

The V and J genes are TRBV3-1 (or the pseudogene TRBV3-2) and TRBJ2-2; the match to TRBD1 covers 8 bases. Per the germline V gene, CDR1 is LGHDT and CDR2 is YNNKEL (reference sequence). The CDR3 is made up of 16 amino acids. J was trimmed by 1 base and V by 4 bases; bases with no gene match: 5. As DNA, the CDR3 is TGTGCCAGCAGCCTAGGACAGGGATTGAACACCGGGGAGCTGTTTTTT. It is translated as CASSLGQGLNTGELFF.

This clone was detected only a few times. The chain uses TRBV5-6 and TRBJ2-7; the D gene is possibly TRBD2 (6 bases). This CDR3 has 16 amino acids. Germline V gene data show CDR1 as SGHDT and CDR2 as YYEEEE. Trimming pared 3 bases from V and 3 bases from J, leaving 19 bases between. The CDR3 DNA reads as TGTGCCAGCAGCTCGACGGGGGAAGGGGCTGGCTACGAGCAGTACTTC. Translated: CASSSTGEGAGYEQYF. The full variable domain, its missing parts supplied by reference TRBV5-6 and TRBJ2-7, is DAGVTQSPTHLIKTRGQQVTLRCSPKSGHDTVSWYQQALGQGPQFIFQYYEEEERQRGNFPDRFSGHQFPNYSSELNVNALLLGDSALYLCASSSTGEGAGYEQYFGPGTRLTVT.